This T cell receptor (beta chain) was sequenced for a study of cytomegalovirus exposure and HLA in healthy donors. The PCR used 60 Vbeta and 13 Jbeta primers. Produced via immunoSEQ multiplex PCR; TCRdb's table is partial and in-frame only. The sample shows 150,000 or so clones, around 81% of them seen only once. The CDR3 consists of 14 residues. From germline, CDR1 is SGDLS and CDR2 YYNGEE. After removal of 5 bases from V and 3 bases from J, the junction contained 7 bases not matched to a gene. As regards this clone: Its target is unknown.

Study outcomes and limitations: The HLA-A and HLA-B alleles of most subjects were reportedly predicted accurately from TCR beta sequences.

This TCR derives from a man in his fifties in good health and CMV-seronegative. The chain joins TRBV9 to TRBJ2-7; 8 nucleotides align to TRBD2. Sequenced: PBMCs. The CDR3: CASSRGAGGYEQYF. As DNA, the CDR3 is TGTGCCAGCAGTAGGGGGGCGGGGGGCTACGAGCAGTACTTC. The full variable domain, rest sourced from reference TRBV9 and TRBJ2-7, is DSGVTQTPKHLITATGQRVTLRCSPRSGDLSVYWYQQSLDQGLQFLIQYYNGEERAKGNILERFSAQQFPDLHSELNLSSLELGDSALYFCASSRGAGGYEQYFGPGTRLTVT.